This TCR beta chain was profiled in a study of T cells in Graves' hyperthyroidism and ophthalmopathy. Hyperthyroidism in the patients, aged 18 to 65, was newly diagnosed and under 2 months in duration. Criteria for exclusion of patients were uncontrolled infection, other autoimmune disease, pregnancy or lactation. It was roughly 10 ml of fresh peripheral blood that supplied the PBMCs. Amplification of TCR beta CDR3 regions used RNA as the template. During a first-round RT-PCR of the TCR CDR3, the HTBI primer set was used. TCRdb ran MiXCR on the multiplex PCR reads and lists one entry per CDR3 protein. In the table there are around 250,000 distinct CDR3 sequences, about 14% of which are singletons. Germline CDR1 reads KGHSH; CDR2 reads LQKENI. The length of the CDR3 is 14 residues. V lost 0 bases to trimming and J lost 3 bases, with 6 bases between them. This clonotype was observed at least ten times. The antigen remains unidentified.

The study, taken as a whole, reports: Within blood appeared most thyroid clonotypes that had expanded above 0.001.

The receptor comes from a woman between 35 and 50 years old with Graves' hyperthyroidism that later progressed to Graves' ophthalmopathy. The sample was blood. The gene calls are TRBV18 and TRBJ1-5, with D tentatively TRBD1 (5 bases). For the CDR3, the DNA is TGTGCCAGCTCACCACCGGGGCCCAATCAGCCCCAGCATTTT. Protein product: CASSPPGPNQPQHF.